The following is a T cell receptor beta chain sequence with its context. The germline CDR1 and CDR2 sequences are LGHDT and YNNKEL (reference sequence). Trimming at V came to 2 bases and at J to 2 bases, leaving 4 bases not matched to a gene. The CDR3 length is 17 residues. The data stem from a study of identical twins. MiXCR was run by TCRdb on the 5' RACE reads, yielding one entry per CDR3 protein. The sample lists roughly 570,000 distinct CDR3 sequences, 9.5% to 10% seen once, with roughly 3% in the top ten. These data were also filed under a second study, of yellow fever vaccine responses in identical twins.

This chain uses TRBV3-1 with TRBJ2-2, with 11 bases matching TRBD2. The clonotype was recovered from a woman aged 18-35 years in good health. The sequencing input was PBMCs. The CDR3 DNA sequence: TGTGCCAGCAGCCAACTAGCGGGGGGTATTAACACCGGGGAGCTGTTTTTT. Translating gives CASSQLAGGINTGELFF.